This T cell receptor beta chain emerged from a study of T and B cells in COVID-19 patients. Study at large: Comorbidities linked to unfavorable COVID-19 outcome were present in about 90% of the roughly 20 active-infection patients. The study, taken as a whole, reports: Of about 2,500 TCR clusters found only in the recovered cohort, 25 to 35 had low generation probability. Highly clonal in active COVID-19, TRB repertoires exceeded healthy-donor diversity and richness at recovery.

With regard to this clonotype: Its specificity is not known. A single base separates this from a much larger clone, so it may be a read error.

Germline assignment: CDR1 MNHEY and CDR2 SVGAGI. The length of the CDR3 is 13 residues. V was shortened by 5 bases and J by 4 bases, with 10 bases between the two germline ends. Each TRB amplification used roughly 220-550 ng of genomic DNA from blood. BIOMED2 TRB-A/B primer pools were used in multiplex TRB PCR. TCRdb called the multiplex PCR reads again in MiXCR, with one record for every CDR3 protein. The top ten hold around 6.4% of the sample, which has thousands of distinct CDR3 sequences, around 25% seen once. Material: blood. The receptor comes from a human donor who had recovered from COVID-19. V and J are TRBV6-5 and TRBJ2-3, with no clear D. The CDR3 bases are TGTGCCAGCAGTCATCCGGTGGCAGATACGCAGTATTTT. This codes for CASSHPVADTQYF.